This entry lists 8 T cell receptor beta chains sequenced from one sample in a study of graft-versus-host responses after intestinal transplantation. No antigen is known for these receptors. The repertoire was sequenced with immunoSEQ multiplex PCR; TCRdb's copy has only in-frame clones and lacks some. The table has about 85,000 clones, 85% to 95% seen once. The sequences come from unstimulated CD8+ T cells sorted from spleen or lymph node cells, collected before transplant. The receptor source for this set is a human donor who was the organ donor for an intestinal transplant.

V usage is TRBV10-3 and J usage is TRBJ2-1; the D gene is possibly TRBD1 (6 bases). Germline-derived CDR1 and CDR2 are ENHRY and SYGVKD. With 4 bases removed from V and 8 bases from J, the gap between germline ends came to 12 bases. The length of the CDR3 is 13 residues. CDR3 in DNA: TGTGCCATCAGTGCGACAGGTTTAGATGAGCAGTTCTTC. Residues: CAISATGLDEQFF.

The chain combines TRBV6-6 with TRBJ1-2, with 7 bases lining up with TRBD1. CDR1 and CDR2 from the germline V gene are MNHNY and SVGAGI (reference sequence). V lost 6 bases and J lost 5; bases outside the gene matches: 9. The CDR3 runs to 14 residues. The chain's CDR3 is CASSYTGTDYGYTF. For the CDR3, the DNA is TGTGCCAGCAGCTATACCGGGACAGATTATGGCTACACCTTC.

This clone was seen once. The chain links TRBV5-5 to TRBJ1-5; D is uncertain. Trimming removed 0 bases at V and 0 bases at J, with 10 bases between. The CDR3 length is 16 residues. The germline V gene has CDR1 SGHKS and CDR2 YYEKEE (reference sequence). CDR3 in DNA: TGTGCCAGCAGCTTGGCTCCTCCTTATAGCAATCAGCCCCAGCATTTT. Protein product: CASSLAPPYSNQPQHF.

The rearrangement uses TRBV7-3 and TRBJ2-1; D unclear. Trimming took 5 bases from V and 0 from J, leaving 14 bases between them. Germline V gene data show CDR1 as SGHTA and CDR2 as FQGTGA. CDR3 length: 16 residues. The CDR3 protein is CASSPALVGSYNEQFF. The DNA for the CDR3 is TGTGCCAGCAGCCCCGCCCTGGTGGGCTCCTACAATGAGCAGTTCTTC.

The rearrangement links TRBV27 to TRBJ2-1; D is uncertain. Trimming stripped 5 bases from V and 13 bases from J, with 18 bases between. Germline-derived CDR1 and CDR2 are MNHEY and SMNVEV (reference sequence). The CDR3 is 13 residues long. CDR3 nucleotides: TGTGCCAGCAGTCCCCCCTACGGGTTTAAACAGTTCTTC. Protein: CASSPPYGFKQFF.

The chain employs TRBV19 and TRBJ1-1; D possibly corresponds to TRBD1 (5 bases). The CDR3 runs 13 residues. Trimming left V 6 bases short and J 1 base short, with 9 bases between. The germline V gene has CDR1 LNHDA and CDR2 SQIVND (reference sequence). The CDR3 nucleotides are TGTGCCAGTAGCAGTCAGGGGAACACTGAAGCTTTCTTT. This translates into CASSSQGNTEAFF.

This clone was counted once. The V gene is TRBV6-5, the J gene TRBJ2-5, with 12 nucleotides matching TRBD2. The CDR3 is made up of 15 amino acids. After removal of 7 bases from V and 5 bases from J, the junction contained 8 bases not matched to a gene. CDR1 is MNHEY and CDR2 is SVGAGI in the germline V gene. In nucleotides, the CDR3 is TGTGCCAGCACCTCTAGCGGGGGGGCCTGGGAGACCCAGTACTTC. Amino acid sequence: CASTSSGGAWETQYF.

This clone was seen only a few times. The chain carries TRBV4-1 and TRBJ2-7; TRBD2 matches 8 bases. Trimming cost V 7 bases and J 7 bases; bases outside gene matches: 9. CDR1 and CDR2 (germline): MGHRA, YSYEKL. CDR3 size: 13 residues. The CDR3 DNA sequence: TGCGCCAGCACCGGAGCGGGAGTCGGGGAGCAGTACTTC. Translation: CASTGAGVGEQYF.